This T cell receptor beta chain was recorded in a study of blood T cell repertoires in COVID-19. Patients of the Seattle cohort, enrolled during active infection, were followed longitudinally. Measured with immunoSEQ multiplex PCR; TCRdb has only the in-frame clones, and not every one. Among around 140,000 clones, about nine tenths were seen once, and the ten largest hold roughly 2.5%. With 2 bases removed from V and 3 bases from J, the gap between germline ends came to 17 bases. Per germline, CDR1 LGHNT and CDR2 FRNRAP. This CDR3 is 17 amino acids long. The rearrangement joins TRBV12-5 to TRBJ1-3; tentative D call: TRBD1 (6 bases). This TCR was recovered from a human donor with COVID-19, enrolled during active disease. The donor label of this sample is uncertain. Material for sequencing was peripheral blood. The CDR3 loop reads CASGLRSGGPGGNTIYF. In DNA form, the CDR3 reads TGTGCTAGTGGTTTGAGGTCGGGGGGGCCTGGTGGAAACACCATATATTTT.